These 30 T cell receptor beta chains were all obtained from the same sample, sequenced in a study of blood T cells in healthy people across ages. Sample-barcoded 5' priming and a J-beta primer mix drove a second PCR of about 7 to 12 cycles. TCRdb analysed the 5' RACE reads with MiXCR anew, one entry per CDR3 protein. The sample includes about 670,000 distinct CDR3 sequences, approximately 52% of them seen just once. The sample consisted of blood. These receptors came from a woman of 80 years or more in good health.

There are many counts of this clonotype. The CDR3 reads CASSFVRRGTSEQYF. In DNA, the CDR3 is TGTGCCAGCAGCTTTGTTCGACGAGGAACCAGCGAGCAGTACTTC. The V call is TRBV7-9, the J call TRBJ2-7; D gene uncertain. Trimming removed 3 bases at V and 6 bases at J, with 18 bases between. Germline V CDR1 and CDR2: SEHNR, FQNEAQ (reference sequence). This CDR3 is 15 amino acids long.

This chain uses TRBV14 with TRBJ2-1, with TRBD2 as a possible D gene (6 bases). CDR1 is SGHDN and CDR2 is FVKESK in the germline V gene. This CDR3 spans 16 amino acids. The V and J ends lost 2 bases and 7 bases respectively, with 18 bases between them. CDR3 protein: CASSQLYRGTGNEQFF. CDR3 sequence (DNA): TGTGCCAGCAGCCAATTGTATCGGGGGACGGGGAATGAGCAGTTCTTC.

The gene calls are TRBV29-1 and TRBJ2-6; no reliable D call. This CDR3 spans 14 amino acids. Looked up from germline, CDR1 is SQVTM and CDR2 is ANQGSEA. The V and J ends lost 3 bases and 0 bases respectively, with 6 bases between them. CDR3 coding DNA: TGCAGCGTTGATGCAGGCTCTGGGGCCAACGTCCTGACTTTC. Protein sequence: CSVDAGSGANVLTF. The full variable domain, in which reference TRBV29-1 and TRBJ2-6 provide the parts outside the CDR3, is SAVISQKPSRDICQRGTSLTIQCQVDSQVTMMFWYRQQPGQSLTLIATANQGSEATYESGFVIDKFPISRPNLTFSTLTVSNMSPEDSSIYLCSVDAGSGANVLTFGAGSRLTVL.

The V call is TRBV12-3 or TRBV12-4, the J call TRBJ2-1; 11 positions agree with TRBD2. The junction had 7 bases not matched to a gene; V was cut back by 2 bases and J by 7 bases. The CDR3 totals 16 residues. The CDR3 coding sequence is TGTGCCAGCAGTTTAAATAGCGGGGGGGCGGGTAATGAGCAGTTCTTC. This translates into CASSLNSGGAGNEQFF.

The rearrangement joins TRBV28 to TRBJ2-3, with unresolved D. This CDR3 region has 14 residues. Germline CDR1 reads MDHEN; CDR2 reads SYDVKM. With 6 bases removed from V and 2 bases from J, the gap between germline ends came to 12 bases. The CDR3 protein is CASRSGSSTDTQYF. The CDR3 nucleotides read TGTGCCAGCAGGTCTGGCAGCTCCACAGATACGCAGTATTTT.

The gene calls are TRBV20-1 and TRBJ2-3; D gene ambiguous. Germline CDR1 reads DFQATT; CDR2 reads SNEGSKA (reference sequence). CDR3 size: 12 residues. The V gene lost 5 bases and the J gene lost 3 bases, with 9 bases spanning the gap. In DNA form, the CDR3 reads TGCAGTGCTTCACTGGGGACAGATACGCAGTATTTT. This encodes CSASLGTDTQYF.

J is TRBJ1-2 and V is TRBV20-1; D unresolved. The CDR3 runs 12 residues. Germline CDR1 is DFQATT and CDR2 is SNEGSKA (reference sequence). With 1 base removed from V and 7 bases from J, the gap between germline ends came to 10 bases. The CDR3 DNA follows: TGCAGTGCTAGAGCGGATATCGGTGGCTACACCTTC. Its protein product is CSARADIGGYTF.

The V gene is TRBV20-1, the J gene TRBJ2-7; tentatively, D is TRBD1 (6 bases). Germline CDR1 is DFQATT and CDR2 is SNEGSKA (reference sequence). The CDR3 covers 14 residues. The V end lost 7 bases, the J end lost 2 bases, and 18 bases lay between the germline ends. This CDR3 is CSVRDGTYAYEQYF. CDR3 nucleotide sequence: TGCAGTGTTAGGGATGGGACATATGCCTACGAGCAGTACTTC.

On this clonotype: A clone one base away is much larger, so this may be a read error. The rearrangement links TRBV10-3 to TRBJ2-7; 11 nucleotides agree with TRBD2. The CDR3 loop spans 14 amino acids. Germline values: CDR1 ENHRY, CDR2 SYGVKD. In DNA, the CDR3 is TGTGCCGTCAGTAGAACTAGCGGGAGCTACGAGCAGTACTTC. Translation: CAVSRTSGSYEQYF.

This clonotype was counted a single time. V and J are TRBV29-1 and TRBJ2-7; 7 bases align to TRBD1. The closer fit of TRBJ2-5 to the DNA end suggests the J call may be wrong. CDR3 length equals 13 residues. Per germline, CDR1 SQVTM and CDR2 ANQGSEA. CDR3 DNA sequence: TGCAGCGTTCCCGGACAGGACTGGGAGACCCAGTACTTC. Residues: CSVPGQDWETQYF.

Comment on this clonotype: This may come from a read error, since a much larger clone is one base off. The chain joins TRBV9 to TRBJ2-1; D is unclear. Per germline, CDR1 SGDLS and CDR2 YYNGEE. The V end lost 0 bases, the J end lost 2 bases, and 12 bases lay between the germline ends. CDR3 length: 16 amino acids. The DNA for the CDR3 is TGTGCCAGCAGCGTAGAACTCCTGGTTCCCTACAATGAGCAGTTCTTC. Protein product: CASSVELLVPYNEQFF.

A few counts support this clonotype. The chain recombines TRBV29-1 with TRBJ2-7; D unclear. Germline assignment: CDR1 SQVTM and CDR2 ANQGSEA. The CDR3 has 13 amino acids. With 6 bases removed from V and 0 bases from J, the gap between germline ends came to 12 bases. The CDR3 bases are TGCAGCGTAGGGCCCGAACACTCCTACGAGCAGTACTTC. Translation gives CSVGPEHSYEQYF.

For this clonotype: Just one base apart from a much larger clone, this may be a read error. The chain couples TRBV28 to TRBJ2-3, with D perhaps matching TRBD2 (6 bases). The CDR3 sequence is 11 residues long. Germline V gene data show CDR1 as MDHEN and CDR2 as SYDVKM. Trimming pared 10 bases from V and 7 bases from J, leaving 12 bases between. CDR3 bases: TGTGCCAACGCGGAGGGATATACGCAGTATTTT. It is translated as CANAEGYTQYF.

V gene TRBV25-1 combines with J gene TRBJ1-2; D is unresolved. V was shortened by 4 bases and J by 0 bases, with 6 bases between the two germline ends. The CDR3 extends over 13 amino acids. Looked up from germline, CDR1 is MGHDK and CDR2 is SYGVNS. The CDR3 DNA sequence: TGTGCCAGCAGTGCAGCCCCTAACTATGGCTACACCTTC. Translating gives CASSAAPNYGYTF.

Ten or more counts support this clonotype. The chain is built from TRBV4-1 and TRBJ2-3, with D possibly TRBD2 on 6 matching bases. The CDR3 runs 14 residues. Trimming removed 3 bases at V and 1 base at J, with 8 bases between. Germline V gives CDR1 MGHRA, CDR2 YSYEKL. CDR3 bases: TGCGCCAGCAGCCAGGGACTCCGCACAGATACGCAGTATTTT. Translated: CASSQGLRTDTQYF.

This clonotype has ten or more counts. One end of the junction does not line up with germline, which may come from a read error. The gene calls are TRBV3-1 and TRBJ1-2; 7 nucleotides line up with TRBD1. The germline V gene has CDR1 LGHDT and CDR2 YNNKEL (reference sequence). The CDR3 consists of 13 residues. CDR3 DNA sequence: TGCGCCAGCAGTCAGACAGGGAACTATGGCTACACCTTC. Amino acids: CASSQTGNYGYTF.

The chain joins TRBV2 to TRBJ2-4; D call uncertain. CDR3 length: 12 residues. Germline lookup yields CDR1 SNHLY and CDR2 FYNNEI. V gave up 6 bases and J gave up 2 bases, with 5 bases separating them. CDR3 amino acids: CASSETKNIQYF. In DNA, the CDR3 is TGTGCCAGCAGCGAGACCAAAAACATTCAGTACTTC.

V gene TRBV7-9 combines with J gene TRBJ2-5; 10 bases match TRBD1. The CDR3 sequence is 14 residues long. V shed 11 bases, J shed 1 base, and the junction held 7 bases outside the gene matches. Germline assignment: CDR1 SEHNR and CDR2 FQNEAQ (reference sequence). CDR3 DNA: TGTGCCTTACCGACAGGGGGCCTCCAAGAGACCCAGTACTTC. Translated: CALPTGGLQETQYF.

This clonotype was found many times. The chain links TRBV29-1 to TRBJ2-1; possibly TRBD1 for D (6 bases). The length of the CDR3 is 13 residues. V shed 6 bases and J shed 0 bases, with 9 bases lying between them. From germline, CDR1 is SQVTM and CDR2 ANQGSEA. This CDR3 reads CSVDRSSYNEQFF. In nucleotides, the CDR3 is TGCAGCGTAGACAGGAGCTCCTACAATGAGCAGTTCTTC.

This clonotype was counted ten times or more. J is TRBJ2-7 and V is TRBV12-3 or TRBV12-4; a weak D match, TRBD2 (5 bases). The CDR3 extends over 15 amino acids. Trimming pared 3 bases from V and 7 bases from J, leaving 19 bases between. The CDR3 is CASSFGNREYGEQYF. The CDR3 coding sequence is TGTGCCAGCAGTTTCGGGAACCGAGAGTATGGGGAGCAGTACTTC.

This clonotype was found many times. The chain couples TRBV6-1 to TRBJ1-5, with 7 bases lining up with TRBD1. V lost 7 bases and J lost 4; bases outside the gene matches: 7. Germline V gene data show CDR1 as MNHNS and CDR2 as SASEGT. The CDR3 runs to 14 residues. The CDR3 sequence: CASKDRFGNQPQHF. The CDR3 bases are TGTGCCAGCAAGGACAGGTTTGGGAATCAGCCCCAGCATTTT.

V gene TRBV29-1 combines with J gene TRBJ1-3; D call uncertain. The germline CDR1 and CDR2 sequences are SQVTM and ANQGSEA. The CDR3 has 14 residues. V lost 4 bases and J lost 0, with 10 bases in between. The DNA for the CDR3 is TGCAGCGTTGTAGGTTGGAGCTCTGGAAACACCATATATTTT. Protein: CSVVGWSSGNTIYF. Full variable domain (remainder filled in from reference TRBV29-1 and TRBJ1-3): SAVISQKPSRDICQRGTSLTIQCQVDSQVTMMFWYRQQPGQSLTLIATANQGSEATYESGFVIDKFPISRPNLTFSTLTVSNMSPEDSSIYLCSVVGWSSGNTIYFGEGSWLTVV.

The sample holds a few counts of this clonotype. A read error may be the cause here, since a much bigger clone is one base away. This sequence joins TRBV6-5 and TRBJ2-3, with D hard to call. V was clipped by 5 bases and J by 1 base, with 10 bases between them. Germline V gene data show CDR1 as MNHEY and CDR2 as SVGAGI. The CDR3 runs 14 residues. The CDR3 spells CASSDGQGTDTQYF. In DNA, the CDR3 is TGTGCCAGCAGTGACGGGCAGGGCACAGATACGCAGTATTTT.

The chain joins TRBV10-2 to TRBJ2-7, with 8 bases fitting TRBD1. The V segment lost 4 bases and the J segment 0 bases; nucleotides outside the gene matches: 8. The CDR3 covers 16 residues. CDR1 and CDR2 from the germline V gene are WSHSY and SAAADI. The CDR3: CASSGGRTGSSYEQYF. In nucleotides, the CDR3 is TGCGCCAGCAGTGGAGGACGGACAGGGAGCTCCTACGAGCAGTACTTC.

The rearrangement links TRBV4-3 to TRBJ1-5; 9 bases are a match to TRBD1. The CDR3 consists of 19 residues. Losses at the gene ends were 1 base for V and 0 bases for J; bases not matched to a gene: 10. Germline loops: CDR1 LGHNA, CDR2 YSLEER. CDR3 DNA: TGCGCCAGCAGCCAAGGGTACGGGACAGGGTACTATAGCAATCAGCCCCAGCATTTT. Protein product: CASSQGYGTGYYSNQPQHF.

A note on this clonotype: A much larger clone is a single base away; this may be a read error. This chain links TRBV5-1 with TRBJ2-1; TRBD2 is a possible D gene (6 bases). The CDR3 has 16 amino acids. Germline CDR1 SGHRS, CDR2 YFSETQ. Trimming took off 0 bases at V and 6 bases at J, with 16 bases between the two ends. DNA for the CDR3: TGCGCCAGCAGCTTGGTAGGAGTACTAGCCGCCAATGAGCAGTTCTTC. Translating it yields CASSLVGVLAANEQFF.

The chain uses TRBV20-1 and TRBJ2-1, with D hard to call. CDR1 is DFQATT and CDR2 is SNEGSKA in the germline V gene (reference sequence). Trimming pared 3 bases from V and 0 bases from J, leaving 6 bases between. The CDR3 extends over 13 amino acids. CDR3 residues: CSASGNSYNEQFF. The DNA for the CDR3 is TGCAGTGCTAGCGGTAACTCCTACAATGAGCAGTTCTTC.

With respect to this clonotype: At one of its ends the junction is not consistent with the germline gene, which may arise from a read error. This sequence joins TRBV12-3 or TRBV12-4 and TRBJ2-1, with TRBD2 matching 8 bases. The CDR3 is 16 amino acids. CDR3 nucleotide sequence: TGTGCCAACAGTTCACGGGGGGGAGGGCCTATGAATGAGCAGTTCTTC. Translating gives CANSSRGGGPMNEQFF.

This chain uses TRBV28 with TRBJ1-6; D ambiguous. CDR3 size: 14 residues. Germline values: CDR1 MDHEN, CDR2 SYDVKM. V was trimmed by 3 bases and J by 4 bases, leaving 7 bases between them. DNA of the CDR3: TGTGCCAGCAGTTTTCCCAGATATAATTCACCCCTCCACTTT. Its translation: CASSFPRYNSPLHF.

The table lists this clonotype with many counts. V is TRBV12-3 or TRBV12-4 and J is TRBJ2-7; possibly TRBD1 for D (6 bases). V lost 7 bases, J lost 1 base, and 14 bases lay in between. This CDR3 contains 14 residues. The chain's CDR3 is CASTQDRRSYEQYF. The CDR3 DNA reads TGTGCCAGCACTCAGGACAGACGGTCCTACGAGCAGTACTTC.